What follows are 21 T cell receptor beta chains derived from one specimen sequenced in a study of OX40 agonist ivuxolimab in advanced cancers. The assay was immunoSEQ multiplex PCR, and TCRdb's table has in-frame clones only and misses some. Among roughly 70,000 clones listed, just over 85% were seen once. The sequencing here drew on CD4+ or CD8+ T cells sorted from blood, taken in a trial of the OX40 agonist ivuxolimab. The receptors originated from an adult with an advanced solid tumor such as melanoma, head and neck, liver or kidney cancer.

The sample holds one count of this clone. This chain connects TRBV7-9 to TRBJ2-2; no reliable D call. This CDR3 is built from 14 residues. Germline V gives CDR1 SEHNR, CDR2 FQNEAQ (reference sequence). Trimming left V 2 bases short and J 6 bases short, with 10 bases between. The CDR3 DNA sequence: TGTGCCAGCAGCTTAAGAACCGGTGCCGGGGAGCTGTTTTTT. As protein: CASSLRTGAGELFF.

The chain has TRBV5-1 and TRBJ1-4, with TRBD1 matching over 8 bases. Germline V gene data show CDR1 as SGHRS and CDR2 as YFSETQ. There are 18 residues in the CDR3. Trimming removed 2 bases from V and 0 bases from J; junction bases left unmatched: 9. CDR3 nucleotides: TGCGCCAGCAGCTTTACCGGGACAGGCGTCGCAACTAATGAAAAACTGTTTTTT. Translation: CASSFTGTGVATNEKLFF. Together with reference TRBV5-1 and TRBJ1-4, the CDR3 gives the full variable domain: KAGVTQTPRYLIKTRGQQVTLSCSPISGHRSVSWYQQTPGQGLQFLFEYFSETQRNKGNFPGRFSGRQFSNSRSEMNVSTLELGDSALYLCASSFTGTGVATNEKLFFGSGTQLSVL.

The rearrangement uses TRBV7-3 and TRBJ1-1; tentative D call: TRBD1 (5 bases). This CDR3 has 14 residues. The germline CDR1 and CDR2 sequences are SGHTA and FQGTGA. Between the trimmed V and J ends, which lost 5 bases and 4 bases, there was a span of 14 bases. Here the CDR3 reads CASSAGRGGTEAFF. CDR3 sequence (DNA): TGTGCCAGCAGCGCCGGGAGGGGAGGCACTGAAGCTTTCTTT. The whole variable domain, remainder taken from reference TRBV7-3 and TRBJ1-1, is GAGVSQTPSNKVTEKGKYVELRCDPISGHTALYWYRQSLGQGPEFLIYFQGTGAADDSGLPNDRFFAVRPEGSVSTLKIQRTERGDSAVYLCASSAGRGGTEAFFGQGTRLTVV.

The chain couples TRBV5-1 to TRBJ2-3; 8 positions match TRBD1. The CDR3 consists of 14 residues. The ends lost 2 bases at V and 4 bases at J; junction bases unmatched: 3. CDR1 and CDR2 from the germline V gene are SGHRS and YFSETQ. The DNA for the CDR3 is TGCGCCAGCAGCTTTAGACAGGGGTCAGATACGCAGTATTTT. Translation gives CASSFRQGSDTQYF.

The rearrangement uses TRBV5-1 and TRBJ2-1, with 8 bases that match TRBD1. There are 15 residues in the CDR3. V gave up 1 base and J gave up 8 bases; unmatched junction bases: 8. From germline, CDR1 is SGHRS and CDR2 YFSETQ. CDR3 in amino acids: CASSLTWDRSHEQFF. CDR3 nucleotide sequence: TGCGCCAGCAGCTTGACTTGGGACAGGTCCCATGAGCAGTTCTTC. The full variable domain, its missing parts supplied by reference TRBV5-1 and TRBJ2-1, is KAGVTQTPRYLIKTRGQQVTLSCSPISGHRSVSWYQQTPGQGLQFLFEYFSETQRNKGNFPGRFSGRQFSNSRSEMNVSTLELGDSALYLCASSLTWDRSHEQFFGPGTRLTVL.

The CDR3 reads CASSLLAGGRKNEQFF. CDR3 DNA sequence: TGTGCCAGCAGTTTACTAGCGGGGGGGAGAAAGAATGAGCAGTTCTTC. The chain is built from TRBV11-2 and TRBJ2-1, with 13 nucleotides matching TRBD2. With 6 bases clipped from V and 7 bases from J, the junction kept 9 bases outside the gene matches. The CDR3 contains 16 residues. The germline V gene encodes CDR1 SGHAT and CDR2 FQNNGV.

The V and J genes are TRBV5-6 and TRBJ1-2; a possible D gene is TRBD1 (6 bases). This CDR3 has 15 amino acids. V dropped 0 bases and J dropped 3 bases, with 12 bases sitting between them. CDR1 and CDR2 from the germline V gene are SGHDT and YYEEEE. The CDR3 DNA reads as TGTGCCAGCAGCTTGGACAGGGTGCGGTACTATGGCTACACCTTC. Residues: CASSLDRVRYYGYTF.

The chain carries TRBV19 and TRBJ2-7, with 10 bases fitting TRBD2. Unmatched junction bases numbered 8, after V lost 10 bases and J lost 5 bases. This CDR3 is built from 13 residues. CDR1 and CDR2 (germline): LNHDA, SQIVND (reference sequence). For the CDR3, the DNA is TGTGCCACCAAGCGGGAGGGCCTGGACGAGCAGTACTTC. As protein: CATKREGLDEQYF.

The rearrangement links TRBV5-6 to TRBJ2-2; TRBD2 agrees at 9 bases. The CDR3 is 17 residues long. J gave up 6 bases and V 6 bases, and 15 bases lay outside the gene matches. Germline V gene lookup returns CDR1 SGHDT and CDR2 YYEEEE. Here the CDR3 DNA reads TGTGCCAGCAACACGCTTGGTGTTAGCGGGAGTCCCGGGGAGCTGTTTTTT. It specifies CASNTLGVSGSPGELFF.

The sample holds one count of this clone. This chain joins TRBV7-8 and TRBJ1-2; 9 positions agree with TRBD1. CDR1 SGHVS and CDR2 FQNEAQ come from the germline V gene. The CDR3 is 16 amino acids. The junction had 12 bases not matched to a gene; V was cut back by 3 bases and J by 7 bases. CDR3 sequence: CASSFRGDRVYVGYTF. The CDR3 nucleotides are TGTGCCAGCAGCTTTAGGGGGGACAGGGTATATGTTGGCTACACCTTC.

The rearrangement links TRBV5-1 to TRBJ2-3, with TRBD2 matching 8 bases. The CDR3 length is 16 residues. The J segment lost 4 bases and the V segment lost 0 bases, leaving 7 bases of the junction unmatched. Per the germline V gene, CDR1 is SGHRS and CDR2 is YFSETQ. The CDR3 region is CASSLALAVEADTQYF. As DNA, the CDR3 is TGCGCCAGCAGCTTGGCACTAGCGGTTGAGGCAGATACGCAGTATTTT.

The chain combines TRBV19 with TRBJ2-1; 13 positions match TRBD2. Germline V lookup: CDR1 LNHDA, CDR2 SQIVND (reference sequence). Losses at the gene ends were 5 bases for V and 8 bases for J; bases not matched to a gene: 6. The CDR3 has 15 amino acids. The DNA for the CDR3 is TGTGCCAGTAGTCGCAGGACTAGCGGGAGTGATGAGCAGTTCTTC. Protein: CASSRRTSGSDEQFF.

The rearrangement joins TRBV7-2 to TRBJ2-1; no clear D. This CDR3 is built from 14 residues. The ends were cut back, 5 bases at V and 12 bases at J, with 20 bases in the middle. The germline CDR1 and CDR2 sequences are SGHTA and FQGNSA. DNA of the CDR3: TGTGCCAGCAGCCCGACCTCCCCGAGTGTCTCGCAGTTCTTC. Protein product: CASSPTSPSVSQFF.

The CDR3 DNA reads as TGCGCCAGCAGCTTAGGACAGGGACTGGTTCATGGCTACACCTTC. It translates to CASSLGQGLVHGYTF. V is TRBV5-1 and J is TRBJ1-2, with TRBD1 identical over 8 bases. The CDR3 loop spans 15 amino acids. Germline loops: CDR1 SGHRS, CDR2 YFSETQ. After removal of 2 bases from V and 6 bases from J, the junction contained 9 bases not matched to a gene.

The V and J genes are TRBV6-1 and TRBJ2-1; the D gene is possibly TRBD1 (6 bases). This CDR3 has 15 amino acids. V lost 1 base and J 4 bases, leaving 11 bases between the germline ends. Germline V gene data show CDR1 as MNHNS and CDR2 as SASEGT. CDR3 residues: CASSEVAGVYNEQFF. The CDR3 bases are TGTGCCAGCAGTGAAGTGGCAGGGGTTTACAATGAGCAGTTCTTC.

This sequence joins TRBV5-1 and TRBJ2-6; 9 bases are a match to TRBD1. CDR1 SGHRS and CDR2 YFSETQ come from the germline V gene. V lost 4 bases and J lost 0; bases outside the gene matches: 8. The CDR3 sequence is 18 residues long. Here the CDR3 DNA reads TGCGCCAGCAGCCTCCGGGACAGGGTCAGCTCTGGGGCCAACGTCCTGACTTTC. Encoded protein: CASSLRDRVSSGANVLTF.

This chain connects TRBV19 to TRBJ1-5, with 8 bases that match TRBD1. The J segment lost 4 bases and the V segment lost 4 bases, leaving 9 bases of the junction unmatched. CDR1 LNHDA and CDR2 SQIVND come from the germline V gene (reference sequence). CDR3 length equals 16 residues. The CDR3 region is CASSTLRGRSNQPQHF. Here the CDR3 DNA reads TGTGCCAGTAGTACCCTCAGGGGGCGGTCAAATCAGCCCCAGCATTTT.

The chain joins TRBV7-8 to TRBJ1-5; D is undetermined. Per germline, CDR1 SGHVS and CDR2 FQNEAQ. The CDR3 loop spans 16 amino acids. With 5 bases removed from V and 3 bases from J, the gap between germline ends came to 17 bases. CDR3 in amino acids: CASSVLGRSTNQPQHF. The CDR3 nucleotides are TGTGCCAGCAGCGTACTCGGCAGGTCTACCAATCAGCCCCAGCATTTT.

The chain couples TRBV5-1 to TRBJ1-4; D not certain. Looked up from germline, CDR1 is SGHRS and CDR2 is YFSETQ. V lost 3 bases, J lost 8 bases, and 11 bases lay in between. This CDR3 is 13 amino acids long. The CDR3 region is CASSWNVGEKLFF. Written as DNA, the CDR3 is TGCGCCAGCAGCTGGAACGTGGGGGAAAAACTGTTTTTT.

This clone was detected only once. DNA of the CDR3: TGTGCCACCAGCAGAGATCGGACAGGGCGGAGTGGCTACACCTTC. Translated: CATSRDRTGRSGYTF. The chain uses TRBV15 and TRBJ1-2, with TRBD1 matching 8 bases. CDR1 and CDR2 (germline): LNHNV, YYDKDF (reference sequence). The CDR3 covers 15 residues. The ends lost 0 bases at V and 7 bases at J; junction bases unmatched: 7.

V and J are TRBV19 and TRBJ1-4; no definite D call. The germline V gene has CDR1 LNHDA and CDR2 SQIVND (reference sequence). This CDR3 comprises 14 residues. V shed 3 bases and J shed 8 bases, with 13 bases lying between them. CDR3 residues: CASSIDGELEKLFF. The CDR3, as DNA: TGTGCCAGTAGTATCGACGGGGAGCTCGAAAAACTGTTTTTT.